This T cell receptor beta chain was recorded in a study of CD8 T cells in Susac syndrome. V gave up 3 bases and J gave up 0 bases; unmatched junction bases: 5. The CDR3 consists of 15 residues. CDR1 and CDR2 (germline): LNHNV, YYDKDF (reference sequence). Sequencing of TCR beta was performed on blood CD8+ and CD4+ T cells. Random hexamers served to reverse transcribe roughly 0.5 to 1 ug RNA. MiXCR, applied by TCRdb to the immunoSEQ multiplex PCR reads, yields one record per CDR3 protein. The top ten clones hold around 0.11% of a sample with around 190,000 distinct CDR3 sequences, around 94% of them seen once.

The origin of this receptor is a human donor with Susac syndrome. The V and J genes are TRBV15 and TRBJ2-7; 7 nucleotides match TRBD1. Material for sequencing was CD4+ T cells from PBMCs. The CDR3 protein is CATSSGQASSYEQYF. In nucleotides, the CDR3 is TGTGCCACCAGCAGTGGACAGGCCAGCTCCTACGAGCAGTACTTC.